This T cell receptor (beta chain) stems from a study of blood T cell repertoires in COVID-19. The protocol was immunoSEQ multiplex PCR, while the TCRdb copy is restricted to in-frame clones and leaves out a portion. This sample yields 200,000 to 250,000 clones, of which about 91% are seen a single time; more than 0.95% belongs to the top ten. The sequence derives from a young man with acute or convalescent COVID-19. The sequencing sample was made of peripheral blood.

CDR3 region: CASSWRLGVSEKLFF. In DNA form, the CDR3 reads TGCGCCAGCAGCTGGCGACTGGGAGTATCCGAAAAACTGTTTTTT. The chain employs TRBV4-1 and TRBJ1-4; unclear D gene. V lost 5 bases to trimming and J lost 8 bases, with 18 bases between them. Per the germline V gene, CDR1 is MGHRA and CDR2 is YSYEKL. The CDR3 sequence is 15 residues long.